This T cell receptor (beta chain) comes out of a study of T cell changes during pregnancy in multiple sclerosis. Clones were sequenced by immunoSEQ multiplex PCR, and TCRdb holds only the in-frame ones, with some missing. The table shows almost 95,000 clones, with 92% occurring only once. Trimming took 3 bases from V and 3 from J; bases not matched to a gene: 4. The CDR3 consists of 14 residues. Per the germline V gene, CDR1 is MGHDK and CDR2 is SYGVNS. The V gene is TRBV25-1, the J gene TRBJ2-5; TRBD1 agrees at 7 bases. The source of this sequence is a female donor with multiple sclerosis, enrolled in a pregnancy study. The specimen was peripheral blood, collected in the first trimester of pregnancy. CDR3 residues: CASSDQTGEETQYF. CDR3 nucleotides: TGTGCCAGCAGTGACCAAACAGGGGAAGAGACCCAGTACTTC.